This T cell receptor (beta chain) was captured by sequencing in a study of blood T cell repertoires in COVID-19. Looked up from germline, CDR1 is SNHLY and CDR2 is FYNNEI. The CDR3 runs 11 residues. Unmatched junction bases numbered 4, after V lost 10 bases and J lost 6 bases. This clone was seen more than once but under ten times. Only in-frame clones appear in the TCRdb table, and some are missing; sequencing was by immunoSEQ multiplex PCR. The table has around 230,000 clones, around nine tenths seen once. Sequencing input: PBMCs or T cells enriched from blood (not recorded which). This chain connects TRBV2 to TRBJ2-7, with 9 bases identical to TRBD2. This receptor was identified in a woman younger than 45 with acute COVID-19. In DNA, the CDR3 is TGTGCCACAAGCGGGGGGTTCGAGCAGTACTTC. It yields the protein CATSGGFEQYF.